The rows below give T cell receptor beta chains drawn from one sample of a study of cytomegalovirus exposure and HLA in healthy donors. Method: immunoSEQ multiplex PCR; TCRdb's copy keeps in-frame clones and lacks some. The sample has 130,000 or so clones, around 85% seen once; the top ten hold approximately 2.1%. Specimen: PBMCs. These receptors all come from a man aged 25 to 45 in good health and CMV-seronegative. CDR3s include the opening cysteine and the closing phenylalanine or tryptophan. A D gene is named only where the DNA matches it firmly. The listing skips clone size in some rows; elsewhere it reads once, few, many or a size class.

size	D	V	J	CDR3	DNA
-	TRBD2	TRBV11-2	TRBJ2-4	CASSWAGDLLAKNIQYF	TGTGCCAGCAGCTGGGCGGGGGACCTTCTAGCCAAAAACATTCAGTACTTC
-	TRBD1	TRBV6-1	TRBJ2-7	CASRPRTGGYYEQYF	TGTGCCAGCCGGCCCCGAACAGGGGGGTACTACGAGCAGTACTTC
few	-	TRBV2	TRBJ1-1	CASSEAGGRLNTEAFF	TGTGCCAGCAGTGAAGCGGGAGGGCGGCTGAACACTGAAGCTTTCTTT
-	TRBD2	TRBV9	TRBJ2-3	CASSVDAGGPGDTQYF	TGTGCCAGCAGCGTAGATGCGGGGGGGCCGGGGGATACGCAGTATTTT
-	TRBD1	TRBV5-1	TRBJ2-3	CASSFSAKGRGRGTDTQYF	TGCGCCAGCAGCTTTTCCGCGAAGGGCAGGGGGCGCGGCACAGATACGCAGTATTTT
once	-	TRBV6-1	TRBJ2-7	CASSEGHISYEQYF	TGTGCCAGCAGTGAAGGTCACATCTCCTACGAGCAGTACTTC
-	-	TRBV6-6	TRBJ1-4	CASSGSGLNEKLFF	TGTGCCAGCAGTGGATCAGGGTTGAATGAAAAACTGTTTTTT
-	-	TRBV13	TRBJ2-7	CASSLSLAQRGGGYEQYF	TGTGCCAGCAGCTTATCCCTAGCCCAACGAGGGGGGGGCTACGAGCAGTACTTC
-	-	TRBV5-1	TRBJ2-2	CASSLNRPNTGELFF	TGCGCCAGCAGCTTGAACAGGCCTAACACCGGGGAGCTGTTTTTT
-	TRBD1	TRBV4-1	TRBJ2-5	CASSQVGTGLETQYF	TGCGCCAGCAGCCAAGTGGGGACAGGGCTTGAGACCCAGTACTTC
-	TRBD1	TRBV28	TRBJ2-2	CASTPYRGASGELFF	TGTGCCAGCACCCCCTACAGGGGGGCGAGCGGGGAGCTGTTTTTT
-	-	TRBV6-6	TRBJ1-2	CASSFGAVGYTF	TGTGCCAGCAGTTTTGGTGCAGTCGGCTACACCTTC
-	-	TRBV21-1	TRBJ2-7	CATGGQGVHEQYF	TGTGCCACCGGGGGACAGGGGGTCCACGAGCAGTACTTC
-	-	TRBV29-1	TRBJ2-7	CSVEAPAGYEQYF	TGCAGCGTGGAGGCACCGGCGGGCTACGAGCAGTACTTC
-	TRBD1	TRBV4-3	TRBJ2-7	CASSQDSLIRTGGSYEQYF	TGCGCCAGCAGCCAAGACTCCCTTATTAGGACAGGGGGAAGCTACGAGCAGTACTTC
once	TRBD1	TRBV5-1	TRBJ2-7	CASSWRTGNYEQYF	TGCGCCAGCAGCTGGAGGACAGGGAACTACGAGCAGTACTTC
-	-	TRBV5-6	TRBJ2-7	CASSRQRSYEQYF	TGTGCCAGCAGCAGACAGCGTTCCTACGAGCAGTACTTC
-	TRBD1	TRBV29-1	TRBJ1-2	CSVTPADRQGGYTF	TGCAGCGTTACCCCCGCGGACAGGCAGGGTGGCTACACCTTC
medium-sized	TRBD2	TRBV6-1	TRBJ2-5	CASSGLAGGPETQYF	TGTGCCAGCAGTGGACTAGCGGGGGGGCCAGAGACCCAGTACTTC
once	TRBD1	TRBV19	TRBJ1-6	CASRWEDREHSPLHF	TGTGCCAGTAGATGGGAGGACAGGGAACATTCACCCCTCCACTTT
-	TRBD1	TRBV5-6	TRBJ2-3	CASSTGTAFTDTQYF	TGTGCCAGCAGCACGGGGACAGCTTTCACAGATACGCAGTATTTT
-	TRBD1	TRBV5-1	TRBJ2-5	CASSLQGAQETQYF	TGCGCCAGCAGCTTACAGGGGGCCCAAGAGACCCAGTACTTC
-	-	TRBV18	TRBJ2-7	CASSPRGREQYF	TGTGCCAGCTCACCACGGGGGAGGGAGCAGTACTTC
-	-	TRBV5-4	TRBJ2-7	CASSLGGQSSYEQYF	TGTGCCAGCAGCTTGGGAGGACAGAGCTCCTACGAGCAGTACTTC
-	TRBD1	TRBV7-9	TRBJ1-3	CASSWARQGPSGNTIYF	TGTGCCAGCAGCTGGGCTCGACAGGGGCCCTCTGGAAACACCATATATTTT
-	TRBD1	TRBV19	TRBJ2-7	CASSPGTAQSRSYEQYF	TGTGCCAGTAGCCCCGGGACAGCACAGTCGAGGTCCTACGAGCAGTACTTC
-	TRBD2	TRBV18	TRBJ2-3	CASSRTSGVDTQYF	TGTGCCAGCTCACGGACTAGCGGGGTTGATACGCAGTATTTT
-	-	TRBV10-3	TRBJ1-3	CAITGDISGNTIYF	TGTGCCATCACCGGGGACATCTCTGGAAACACCATATATTTT
-	TRBD2	TRBV9	TRBJ2-5	CASSDPTLAGGQETQYF	TGTGCCAGCAGCGACCCGACGTTAGCGGGGGGGCAAGAGACCCAGTACTTC
once	TRBD1	TRBV27	TRBJ2-2	CASSRTPQGQGASNTGELFF	TGTGCCAGCAGTCGCACCCCTCAAGGACAGGGGGCATCGAACACCGGGGAGCTGTTTTTT
-	-	TRBV5-1	TRBJ2-7	CASSLRAAGLGEQYF	TGCGCCAGCAGCTTGCGGGCGGCAGGGCTGGGCGAGCAGTACTTC
-	-	TRBV19	TRBJ2-6	CASSMVFRDSPSGANVLTF	TGTGCCAGTAGTATGGTTTTTCGGGACTCACCCTCTGGGGCCAACGTCCTGACTTTC
-	-	TRBV10-3	TRBJ2-7	CAISANNYEQYF	TGTGCCATCAGTGCAAACAACTACGAGCAGTACTTC
few	-	TRBV7-2	TRBJ1-1	CASSLQMNTEAFF	TGTGCCAGCAGCTTACAAATGAACACTGAAGCTTTCTTT
medium-sized	TRBD1	TRBV6-1	TRBJ2-3	CASSEGQGDTDTQYF	TGTGCCAGCAGTGAAGGACAGGGGGACACAGATACGCAGTATTTT
-	TRBD1	TRBV27	TRBJ1-6	CASSLFGGQENSPLHF	TGTGCCAGCAGTTTATTCGGGGGACAGGAAAATTCACCCCTCCACTTT
-	-	TRBV7-9	TRBJ2-7	CASSQKGAYEQYF	TGTGCCAGCAGCCAAAAGGGGGCCTACGAGCAGTACTTC
once	-	TRBV25-1	TRBJ2-7	CASSGAGSVSEQYF	TGTGCCAGCAGTGGCGCAGGGTCCGTTTCCGAGCAGTACTTC
-	-	TRBV11-3	TRBJ1-6	CASSLRRNSPLHF	TGTGCCAGCAGCTTACGGAGGAATTCACCCCTCCACTTT
-	-	TRBV7-9	TRBJ1-1	CASSFPPGLITEAFF	TGTGCCAGCAGTTTCCCACCAGGGCTTATCACTGAAGCTTTCTTT
-	-	TRBV5-4	TRBJ2-5	CASSLAWGDAETQYF	TGTGCCAGCAGCTTGGCATGGGGGGACGCAGAGACCCAGTACTTC
-	-	TRBV5-1	TRBJ2-7	CASSLAWEYEQYF	TGCGCCAGCAGCTTGGCCTGGGAGTACGAGCAGTACTTC
once	-	TRBV4-1	TRBJ1-5	CASSHLGEGDQPQHF	TGCGCCAGCAGCCATCTTGGGGAGGGGGACCAGCCCCAGCATTTT
-	-	TRBV21-1	TRBJ2-4	CASSPPHVAGWHIQYF	TGTGCCAGCAGCCCTCCCCACGTGGCAGGGTGGCACATTCAGTACTTC
-	-	TRBV7-9	TRBJ1-2	CSSSLGEGYTF	TGTTCCAGCAGCTTAGGGGAGGGCTACACCTTC
-	TRBD1	TRBV6-6	TRBJ2-7	CASRRGQGSGEQYF	TGTGCCAGTCGGCGGGGACAGGGGTCCGGGGAGCAGTACTTC
-	-	TRBV6-1	TRBJ2-3	CASSEAIGQPRGTQYF	TGTGCCAGCAGTGAAGCGATTGGACAGCCCAGGGGTACGCAGTATTTT
few	TRBD1	TRBV6-6	TRBJ2-5	CASTLGQGPQETQYF	TGTGCCAGCACCTTAGGACAGGGACCCCAAGAGACCCAGTACTTC
few	TRBD1	TRBV7-9	TRBJ1-2	CASSFGTGGDYGYTF	TGTGCCAGCAGCTTTGGGACAGGGGGGGACTATGGCTACACCTTC
few	TRBD1	TRBV27	TRBJ1-2	CASSTTGDNYGYTF	TGTGCCAGCAGTACGACAGGGGATAACTATGGCTACACCTTC
-	TRBD2	TRBV6-5	TRBJ2-3	CASSYGTSADTQYF	TGTGCCAGCAGTTACGGGACTAGCGCAGATACGCAGTATTTT
-	TRBD1	TRBV28	TRBJ2-5	CASSPGQTNQETQYF	TGTGCCAGCAGTCCGGGACAGACGAACCAAGAGACCCAGTACTTC
-	-	TRBV18	TRBJ1-1	CASSPQTGIDQGAFF	TGTGCCAGCTCACCGCAAACAGGGATCGATCAAGGAGCTTTCTTT
-	-	TRBV6-5	TRBJ2-5	CASSFVPGGGAQYF	TGTGCCAGCAGTTTCGTACCAGGAGGGGGGGCCCAGTACTTC
-	TRBD1	TRBV6-5	TRBJ1-6	CASSYSGTGSSPLHF	TGTGCCAGCAGTTACTCAGGGACAGGATCTTCACCCCTCCACTTT